Given below is one TCR beta chain in context. Its antigen is still unknown. A second PCR, run for 7 to 11 cycles, used a sample-barcoded 5' primer plus a J-beta primer mix. Via MiXCR, TCRdb re-called the 5' RACE reads, giving one row per CDR3 protein. In the table there are around 940,000 distinct CDR3 sequences, roughly 51% of which are singletons. The sample originates from a study of blood T cells in healthy people across ages. Study-wide points: Per million T cells, TCR beta diversity dropped roughly linearly as age increased.

Trimming took 1 base from V and 0 from J, leaving 14 bases between them. CDR1 SGHVS and CDR2 FNYEAQ come from the germline V gene. The length of the CDR3 is 17 residues. This clonotype originated in an older woman in good health. V usage is TRBV7-6 and J usage is TRBJ2-3; D is possibly TRBD2 (6 bases). The sequencing sample was made of blood. CDR3 DNA: TGTGCCAGCAGCTTAGGAACCCAGCGGGTTAGCACAGATACGCAGTATTTT. Translating gives CASSLGTQRVSTDTQYF.